The clone carrying this T cell receptor beta chain was recorded only once. Germline loops: CDR1 SGDLS, CDR2 YYNGEE. This CDR3 is built from 15 residues. V was clipped by 3 bases and J by 5 bases; unmatched bases: 5. The sample is drawn from a study of blood T cell repertoires in COVID-19. Turning to the study itself: The origin of the acute and convalescent COVID-19 samples was the United States, Italy and Spain.

Per the study methods: Counts of nucleated cells, estimated from reference gene primer amplification, were obtained. Generated by immunoSEQ multiplex PCR, the TCRdb table keeps only in-frame clones and is missing some. That table is the source of V, J and clone size, and D and trimming were worked out from the DNA. The data contain about 130,000 clones, roughly 84% of them singletons. Material for sequencing was peripheral blood. The V and J genes are TRBV9 and TRBJ2-5; TRBD1 matches 12 bases. This TCR was sampled from a human donor in a cohort sampled during active COVID-19. The CDR3 is CASSAGQGARETQYF. DNA for the CDR3: TGTGCCAGCAGCGCGGGACAGGGGGCGCGTGAGACCCAGTACTTC.